Listed here are 21 T cell receptor beta chains from one sample, sequenced in a study of blood T cells in healthy people across ages. Primers used in a second PCR of about 6 to 11 cycles were a sample-barcoded 5' primer and a J-beta primer mix. One entry per CDR3 protein, called by TCRdb with MiXCR from the 5' RACE reads. Of approximately 350,000 distinct CDR3 sequences listed, 52% were seen once; the top ten hold 50% to 65%. Sequencing used blood. The receptors were sampled from a man aged 60-69 years in good health.

This chain connects TRBV7-8 to TRBJ2-1; no reliable D call. CDR1 and CDR2 from the germline V gene are SGHVS and FQNEAQ. Trimming stripped 7 bases from V and 3 bases from J, with 10 bases between. The CDR3 loop spans 13 amino acids. Here the CDR3 DNA reads TGTGCCAGCAATAACGCTAACTACAATGAGCAGTTCTTC. This encodes CASNNANYNEQFF.

The chain joins TRBV20-1 to TRBJ2-7, with 13 positions matching TRBD2. The V segment lost 4 bases and the J segment 3 bases; nucleotides outside the gene matches: 9. This CDR3 contains 16 residues. Germline CDR1 is DFQATT and CDR2 is SNEGSKA (reference sequence). The DNA of the CDR3 is TGCAGTGCTAAGGCATTAGGACTAGCGGGAGTCTACGAGCAGTACTTC. Its translation: CSAKALGLAGVYEQYF.

The V and J genes are TRBV7-9 and TRBJ2-7; 7 bases line up with TRBD2. Germline CDR1 is SEHNR and CDR2 is FQNEAQ (reference sequence). Losses at the gene ends were 4 bases for V and 3 bases for J; bases not matched to a gene: 9. The CDR3 totals 15 residues. The CDR3 is CASSSSGGGYYEQYF. CDR3 nucleotides: TGTGCCAGCAGCTCGTCTGGGGGAGGGTACTACGAGCAGTACTTC.

V gene TRBV28 combines with J gene TRBJ1-2; D is possibly TRBD1 (6 bases). Germline V gives CDR1 MDHEN, CDR2 SYDVKM. V shed 5 bases and J shed 5 bases, with 15 bases lying between them. The CDR3 consists of 14 residues. CDR3 bases: TGTGCCAGCAGTACGACCGGGACAATATATGGCTACACCTTC. Its translation: CASSTTGTIYGYTF.

This clonotype was detected only a few times. One end of the junction is discordant with germline, which a read error may explain. The chain's CDR3 is CASSEGGTANTEAFF. Written as DNA, the CDR3 is TGTGCCAGCAGCGAAGGCGGGACAGCAAACACTGAAGCTTTCTTT. The chain combines TRBV2 with TRBJ1-1; TRBD1 aligns across 7 bases. Per the germline V gene, CDR1 is SNHLY and CDR2 is FYNNEI. The length of the CDR3 is 15 residues.

The genes are TRBV6-6 and TRBJ2-7, with 7 positions matching TRBD1. This CDR3 has 14 amino acids. Looked up from germline, CDR1 is MNHNY and CDR2 is SVGAGI (reference sequence). The junction had 6 bases not matched to a gene; V was cut back by 7 bases and J by 0 bases. The CDR3 reads CASKVGDSSYEQYF. Here the CDR3 DNA reads TGTGCCAGCAAAGTTGGGGACAGCTCCTACGAGCAGTACTTC.

The rearrangement joins TRBV18 to TRBJ2-7; TRBD1 matches 8 bases. The CDR3 covers 14 residues. Germline loops: CDR1 KGHSH, CDR2 LQKENI. V gave up 1 base and J gave up 4 bases; unmatched junction bases: 3. The CDR3 reads CASSPRTGLYEQYF. CDR3 nucleotide sequence: TGTGCCAGCTCACCACGGACAGGGTTGTACGAGCAGTACTTC.

The V and J genes are TRBV7-2 and TRBJ1-1; TRBD1 matches 7 bases. Germline values: CDR1 SGHTA, CDR2 FQGNSA. The V gene end was trimmed by 0 bases and the J gene end by 6 bases; junction bases not matched to a gene: 7. This CDR3 comprises 15 residues. CDR3 sequence (DNA): TGTGCCAGCAGCTTAGCTCGACAGGGATTCGCTGAAGCTTTCTTT. Amino acids: CASSLARQGFAEAFF.

A few counts support this clonotype. The chain couples TRBV7-2 to TRBJ2-7, with D uncertain. Germline loops: CDR1 SGHTA, CDR2 FQGNSA. The CDR3 contains 11 residues. Trimming pared 9 bases from V and 6 bases from J, leaving 12 bases between. CDR3 DNA sequence: TGTGCCAGTAGCCCGGGCGTCGAGCAGTACTTC. Translating gives CASSPGVEQYF.

This chain joins TRBV5-1 and TRBJ2-5; the D gene could be TRBD1 or TRBD2 (6 bases each). The CDR3 is 16 amino acids. V was clipped by 0 bases and J by 0 bases, with 12 bases between them. Germline V gene data show CDR1 as SGHRS and CDR2 as YFSETQ. For the CDR3, the DNA is TGCGCCAGCAGCTTGGGGCCTGGGGGGCACCAAGAGACCCAGTACTTC. It encodes CASSLGPGGHQETQYF.

J is TRBJ2-5 and V is TRBV4-3; 11 bases align to TRBD2. The CDR3 length is 18 residues. The ends lost 0 bases at V and 2 bases at J; junction bases unmatched: 8. Germline CDR1 reads LGHNA; CDR2 reads YSLEER. The CDR3 is CASSQDSGGAIGQETQYF. CDR3 bases: TGCGCCAGCAGCCAAGATAGCGGGGGGGCTATCGGACAAGAGACCCAGTACTTC.

V and J are TRBV7-9 and TRBJ1-2, with a tentative D call TRBD1 (6 bases). The CDR3 consists of 17 residues. Germline V CDR1 and CDR2: SEHNR, FQNEAQ (reference sequence). Trimming took off 3 bases at V and 7 bases at J, with 24 bases between the two ends. The CDR3 here is CASSFRRGGGQDSGYTF. CDR3 sequence (DNA): TGTGCCAGCAGCTTTAGGAGGGGAGGGGGTCAAGACTCTGGCTACACCTTC.

This chain joins TRBV10-3 and TRBJ2-7, with D hard to call. Germline V gives CDR1 ENHRY, CDR2 SYGVKD. V gave up 3 bases and J gave up 0 bases, with 6 bases separating them. The CDR3 sequence is 13 residues long. The CDR3 loop is CAISDNNSYEQYF. The CDR3 nucleotides are TGTGCCATCAGTGATAACAACTCCTACGAGCAGTACTTC.

The chain has TRBV18 and TRBJ2-4; TRBD1 aligns across 7 bases. The end of the DNA aligns better with TRBJ2-7, so the J call may be wrong. The length of the CDR3 is 15 residues. Germline V gene lookup returns CDR1 KGHSH and CDR2 LQKENI. CDR3 bases: TGTGCCAGCTCACGAAGACAGGGTGTGGACTACGAGCAGTACTTC. Its protein product is CASSRRQGVDYEQYF.

This clonotype appeared once. The genes are TRBV11-2 and TRBJ1-4; tentatively, D is TRBD1 (5 bases). CDR1 and CDR2 from the germline V gene are SGHAT and FQNNGV. The V gene lost 4 bases and the J gene lost 3 bases, with 15 bases spanning the gap. The CDR3 loop spans 16 amino acids. This CDR3 reads CASSSGRRASNEKLFF. CDR3 nucleotides: TGTGCCAGCAGCTCCGGGCGCAGGGCCTCTAATGAAAAACTGTTTTTT.

The J gene is TRBJ2-1, the V gene TRBV3-1, with D maybe TRBD1 (5 bases). CDR1 is LGHDT and CDR2 is YNNKEL in the germline V gene (reference sequence). The ends were cut back, 4 bases at V and 5 bases at J, with 9 bases in the middle. This CDR3 contains 13 residues. CDR3 bases: TGTGCCAGCAGCCTGCGACAGAACAATGAGCAGTTCTTC. This sequence encodes CASSLRQNNEQFF.

In its sample, this clonotype was seen many times. The chain couples TRBV20-1 to TRBJ2-1, with TRBD2 matching over 7 bases. This CDR3 is built from 14 residues. Germline-derived CDR1 and CDR2 are DFQATT and SNEGSKA (reference sequence). V was clipped by 6 bases and J by 0 bases; unmatched bases: 5. CDR3 sequence reads: CSALSGTSYNEQFF. The CDR3 bases are TGCAGTGCACTGAGCGGGACCTCCTACAATGAGCAGTTCTTC.

The CDR3 bases are TGTGCCAGCAGCTTGAGTGGGATTACGGGAGATACGCAGTATTTT. Translation gives CASSLSGITGDTQYF. The rearrangement joins TRBV11-2 to TRBJ2-3; D not certain. Germline CDR1 is SGHAT and CDR2 is FQNNGV. Trimming shortened V by 3 bases and J by 5 bases, and 15 bases separated the two germline ends. CDR3 length: 15 amino acids.

In this sample, this clonotype turned up a few times. The chain couples TRBV6-5 to TRBJ2-5; TRBD2 agrees at 11 bases. The assigned J gene may be wrong: the sequence end matches TRBJ2-7 better. This CDR3 has 16 amino acids. Germline V gene lookup returns CDR1 MNHEY and CDR2 SVGAGI. This CDR3 reads CASRLLAGVPSYEQYF. The CDR3 DNA reads TGTGCCAGCAGGCTACTAGCGGGGGTGCCCTCCTACGAGCAGTACTTC.

As for this clonotype: The germline gene is not matched at one end of the junction; a read error may be the cause. This chain connects TRBV7-2 to TRBJ1-4; TRBD1 might be the D (5 bases). CDR1 and CDR2 from the germline V gene are SGHTA and FQGNSA. The CDR3 is 13 residues long. CDR3 in DNA: TGTGTCAGCAGCTTCCGGGACGAGAGTGAACTGTTTTTT. It translates to CVSSFRDESELFF.

The chain combines TRBV7-2 with TRBJ2-5, with D hard to call. This CDR3 comprises 14 residues. Germline CDR1 is SGHTA and CDR2 is FQGNSA. Trimming took off 5 bases at V and 2 bases at J, with 12 bases between the two ends. The CDR3 here is CASSTRLKQETQYF. CDR3 nucleotide sequence: TGTGCCAGCAGCACCCGACTCAAACAAGAGACCCAGTACTTC.